This T cell receptor (beta chain) originates from a study of blood T cell repertoires in COVID-19. Background on the study: PBMCs, B-cell-depleted T cells, or T cells provided the cDNA or gDNA that made up the material.

Sequenced by immunoSEQ multiplex PCR; TCRdb stores in-frame clones only, minus some. This table holds about 270,000 clones, around 90% found once. Recruitment covered about 25 US areas and drew participants whose ages spanned roughly 18 to 100 years. Trimming cost V 0 bases and J 3 bases, with 9 bases left between them. Germline CDR1 is SGHDN and CDR2 is FVKESK. This CDR3 has 14 amino acids. The source of this sequence is a woman younger than 45 with acute COVID-19. The source material was PBMCs or T cells enriched from blood (not recorded which). The chain carries TRBV14 and TRBJ2-7, with D unclear. CDR3 amino acids: CASSQENSHYEQYF. CDR3 coding DNA: TGTGCCAGCAGCCAAGAAAACAGCCACTACGAGCAGTACTTC.